The rows below give T cell receptor beta chains drawn from one sample of a study of blood T cell repertoires in COVID-19. Some clones are missing from TCRdb's copy, which holds only in-frame ones; the method was immunoSEQ multiplex PCR. The sample carries approximately 390,000 clones, approximately 85% recorded once. Sequences were obtained from PBMCs or T cells enriched from blood (not recorded which). These receptors originate from a woman between 40 and 55 years old with acute COVID-19. Each CDR3 is given with its conserved first and last residue. The D gene is left open where the match is weak. Only some rows state a clone size, as once, few, many or a class for expanded clones.

d_gene	v_gene	j_gene	abundance	CDR3nt	CDR3aa
TRBD1	TRBV19	TRBJ1-1	-	TGTGCCAGTACCCTGGTTGGGGCAGGGGGAAACACTGAAGCTTTCTTT	CASTLVGAGGNTEAFF
TRBD1	TRBV5-4	TRBJ1-1	-	TGTGCCAGCAGCTTGGATATAGTCGAGGACAGGGAGGCTTTCTTT	CASSLDIVEDREAFF
-	TRBV5-4	TRBJ2-1	-	TGTGCCAGCAGTCCAGTGGGGAGCCAGCAGGTCTTC	CASSPVGSQQVF
TRBD1	TRBV24-1	TRBJ2-5	once	TGTGCCACCAGTGACTGGACAGGGTTGGGACTCGGAGAGACCCAGTACTTC	CATSDWTGLGLGETQYF
TRBD1	TRBV7-9	TRBJ2-7	-	TGTGCCAGCAGGGAGACAGGGGCGGGGGAGCAGTACTTC	CASRETGAGEQYF
TRBD1	TRBV5-1	TRBJ1-1	few	TGCGCCAGCAGCTTGGAACAGGGGGGTGACATGAACACTGAAGCTTTCTTT	CASSLEQGGDMNTEAFF
-	TRBV2	TRBJ1-2	-	TGTGCCAGCGCCCCCGACAGTAACTATGGCTACACCTTC	CASAPDSNYGYTF
-	TRBV15	TRBJ2-7	-	TGTGCCACCAGCAGAGATCGTAACGATGCGGAGTACTTC	CATSRDRNDAEYF
-	TRBV5-1	TRBJ2-2	-	TGCGCCAGCAGCTTAAAGCAGGGGTTAAACACCGGGGAGCTGTTTTTT	CASSLKQGLNTGELFF
TRBD2	TRBV20-1	TRBJ2-5	-	TGCAGTGCTAGTCTACTAGCGGGGGGGCCGGGCGAGACCCAGTACTTC	CSASLLAGGPGETQYF
-	TRBV18	TRBJ2-7	once	TGTGCCAGCTCCCAAGCAGGGATATTCGAGCAGTACTTC	CASSQAGIFEQYF
-	TRBV7-8	TRBJ1-6	-	TGTGCCAGCAGCTTAGGCGGTAGCTCCTATAATTCACCCCTCCACTTT	CASSLGGSSYNSPLHF
-	TRBV4-1	TRBJ2-1	-	TGCGCCAGCAGCCAAGGGAGAGGGGGGGGCCCCTCCTACAATGAGCAGTTCTTC	CASSQGRGGGPSYNEQFF
-	TRBV10-3	TRBJ1-5	-	TGTGCCATCAGTGAGTCTGAGAATCAGCCCCAGCATTTT	CAISESENQPQHF
TRBD1	TRBV5-1	TRBJ2-1	-	TGCGCCAGCAGCAGAACCGGGACAGGGGTGACCTCCTACAATGAGCAGTTCTTC	CASSRTGTGVTSYNEQFF
TRBD2	TRBV13	TRBJ2-2	once	TGTGCCAGCAGCCAGATCGGGGGGGCTGCAACCGGGGAGCTGTTTTTT	CASSQIGGAATGELFF
TRBD1	TRBV19	TRBJ1-3	-	TGTGCCAGTAGTAACGACAGGGGCCCTGGAAACACCATATATTTT	CASSNDRGPGNTIYF
-	TRBV12-3/TRBV12-4	TRBJ1-1	few	TGTGCCAGCCAGGACAGCCTGAACACTGAAGCTTTCTTT	CASQDSLNTEAFF
-	TRBV19	TRBJ1-4	-	TGTGCCAGTAGTCCCGGCAGCGCTGAAAAACTGTTTTTT	CASSPGSAEKLFF
TRBD1	TRBV7-2	TRBJ2-7	-	TGTGCCAGCAGCACGACAGGGCTCGAGCAGTACTTC	CASSTTGLEQYF
-	TRBV6-6	TRBJ1-5	-	TGTGCCAGCAGTTACCAGGACAATCAGCCCCAGCATTTT	CASSYQDNQPQHF
-	TRBV11-2	TRBJ2-3	-	TGTGCCAGCAGCTCGGTCACAGATACGCAGTATTTT	CASSSVTDTQYF
TRBD2	TRBV30	TRBJ2-2	-	TGTGCCTGGAGTGTCGGACTAGCGGGCCGCGGGGAGCTGTTTTTT	CAWSVGLAGRGELFF
-	TRBV6-1	TRBJ2-3	once	TGTGCCAGCAGTGATGCGGGGCTCCCCGGTACGCAGTATTTT	CASSDAGLPGTQYF
-	TRBV21-1	TRBJ1-2	-	TGTGCCAGCAGCAAATTACCAGGAGGCGATGGCTACACCTTC	CASSKLPGGDGYTF
-	TRBV10-2	TRBJ1-1	once	TGCGCCAGCAGTGGGCAGAGACTGGGCACTGAAGCTTTCTTT	CASSGQRLGTEAFF
-	TRBV21-1	TRBJ2-2	-	TGTGCCAGCAGCAAAAGAGCCCTAGCGGGGGACACCGGGGAGCTGTTTTTT	CASSKRALAGDTGELFF
-	TRBV4-1	TRBJ2-1	-	TGCGCCAGCACCCCCCAATTGGACAGTAACAATGAGCAGTTCTTC	CASTPQLDSNNEQFF
-	TRBV4-2	TRBJ1-4	-	TGTGCCAGCAGCCCGACGGGTCTGGAGATGGGTGAAAAACTGTTTTTT	CASSPTGLEMGEKLFF
TRBD1	TRBV2	TRBJ2-5	-	TGTGCCAGCAGTGGAGGGGGACAGAAGGAGACCCAGTACTTC	CASSGGGQKETQYF
-	TRBV5-1	TRBJ1-6	-	TGCGCCAGCAGGTTAAACCCACAGGGAAGGAATTCACCCCTCCACTTT	CASRLNPQGRNSPLHF
-	TRBV6-5	TRBJ1-2	-	TGTGCCAGCAGGAGTAGGGGTAGCTACACCTTC	CASRSRGSYTF
-	TRBV30	TRBJ1-6	-	TGTGCCTGGAGTGTACGGTTACAGAACAATTCACCCCTCCACTTT	CAWSVRLQNNSPLHF
TRBD2	TRBV30	TRBJ2-5	-	TGTGCCTGGACCAGCGGGGGGGCACAGACCCAGTACTTC	CAWTSGGAQTQYF
-	TRBV3-1/TRBV3-2	TRBJ2-1	few	TGTGCCAGCAGCCAAGATACGTTCAGGGGTGGGCATGAGCAGTTCTTC	CASSQDTFRGGHEQFF
TRBD2	TRBV4-1	TRBJ2-2	-	TGCGCCAGCAGCCAACTGCGGGGGGGTTTCGGGGAGCTGTTTTTT	CASSQLRGGFGELFF
TRBD1	TRBV5-1	TRBJ2-3	-	TGCGCCAGCAGCACCCTGACAGGGGGCGACACAGATACGCAGTATTTT	CASSTLTGGDTDTQYF
-	TRBV6-5	TRBJ1-2	-	TGTGCCAGCAGCCCGGTTTTAGACTATGGCTACACCTTC	CASSPVLDYGYTF
-	TRBV24-1	TRBJ1-2	-	TGTGCCACCAGTGATTTGTCGCAGGGAGGGGTGTCTGGCTACACCTTC	CATSDLSQGGVSGYTF
-	TRBV18	TRBJ1-6	few	TGTGCCAGCTCACCGAGTCTGGATTCACCCCTCCACTTT	CASSPSLDSPLHF
-	TRBV6-1	TRBJ2-4	-	TGTGCCAGCAGTGAAGCTAGAGGGGCGGGGGCCCGTGAAAACATTCAGTACTTC	CASSEARGAGARENIQYF
-	TRBV3-1/TRBV3-2	TRBJ2-1	-	TGTGCCAGCAGCCGAACGAGAAATGAGCAGTTCTTC	CASSRTRNEQFF
-	TRBV27	TRBJ2-3	-	TGTGCCAGCAGTTGGACAGTAGGGGATACGCAGTATTTT	CASSWTVGDTQYF
-	TRBV15	TRBJ1-5	-	TGTGCCACCAGCAGGGGCTTTGGCAATCAGCCCCAGCATTTT	CATSRGFGNQPQHF
-	TRBV3-1/TRBV3-2	TRBJ1-4	-	TGTGCCAGCAGCCTTCGACATGCAACTAATGAAAAACTGTTTTTT	CASSLRHATNEKLFF
-	TRBV7-6	TRBJ2-2	few	TGTGCCAGCAGCCAACAGGCAGGTGGGAACACCGGGGAGCTGTTTTTT	CASSQQAGGNTGELFF
-	TRBV5-4	TRBJ2-5	-	TGTGCCAGCAGTAAACAGGGTTACCAAGAGACCCAGTACTTC	CASSKQGYQETQYF
-	TRBV6-4	TRBJ1-1	-	TGTGCCAGCAGGGAGGGAAGGTCGAGCACTGAAGCTTTCTTT	CASREGRSSTEAFF
-	TRBV12-3/TRBV12-4	TRBJ1-4	-	TGTGCCAGCAGTTTCGCGGAAAAACTGTTTTTT	CASSFAEKLFF
-	TRBV7-8	TRBJ1-2	-	TGTGCCAGCAGCACGGGACTTCTATTCGACTATGGCTACACCTTC	CASSTGLLFDYGYTF
TRBD1	TRBV3-1/TRBV3-2	TRBJ2-7	-	TGTGCCAGCAGCTTCCGGGACAGAGTATCCGAGCAGTACTTC	CASSFRDRVSEQYF